One and the same sample provided the 4 T cell receptor beta chains below, sequenced in a study of graft-versus-host responses after intestinal transplantation. Assay used: immunoSEQ multiplex PCR; TCRdb lists only in-frame clones, some missing. The sample has about 99,000 clones, roughly 87% seen once; the top ten hold over 0.7%. These receptors have no identified antigens. The starting material was unstimulated CD4+ T cells sorted from spleen or lymph node cells, obtained before intestinal transplant. Receptor source: a human donor who received an intestinal transplant.

This chain joins TRBV11-2 and TRBJ1-3; TRBD1 matches 7 bases. Per the germline V gene, CDR1 is SGHAT and CDR2 is FQNNGV. This CDR3 is 16 amino acids long. V lost 5 bases to trimming and J lost 4 bases; unmatched junction nucleotides: 11. The CDR3 DNA reads TGTGCCAGCAGCACTGACAGGGCCCGCTTCGGAAACACCATATATTTT. This gives the protein CASSTDRARFGNTIYF.

V and J are TRBV4-1 and TRBJ2-1; D is undetermined. Trimming pared 1 base from V and 7 bases from J, leaving 11 bases between. This CDR3 is built from 14 residues. Germline V gives CDR1 MGHRA, CDR2 YSYEKL. The CDR3 here is CASSQAFRRNEQFF. CDR3 nucleotide sequence: TGCGCCAGCAGCCAAGCCTTCCGACGAAATGAGCAGTTCTTC.

The gene calls are TRBV4-1 and TRBJ2-5; TRBD1 might be the D (6 bases). Germline V gives CDR1 MGHRA, CDR2 YSYEKL. This CDR3 is built from 15 residues. Trimming stripped 4 bases from V and 4 bases from J, with 16 bases between. CDR3 nucleotides: TGCGCCAGCAGCCTTTCACAGGGAGAGGCAGAGACCCAGTACTTC. It specifies CASSLSQGEAETQYF.

The V call is TRBV5-1, the J call TRBJ1-3; 10 bases align to TRBD1. Germline loops: CDR1 SGHRS, CDR2 YFSETQ. The length of the CDR3 is 16 residues. Unmatched junction bases numbered 7, after V lost 3 bases and J lost 4 bases. CDR3 nucleotides: TGCGCCAGCAGCTCTCAAGGACAGGGGGAAGGAAACACCATATATTTT. It encodes CASSSQGQGEGNTIYF.